Shown below are 6 T cell receptor beta chains from a single sample sequenced in a study of post-analysis software for immune sequencing data. Broader study findings: Four to six TRBV segments (TRBV5-6, TRBV5-1 and TRBV20-1 among them) occurred more frequently in patients than in controls.

No antigen is known for these receptors. cDNA libraries for TCR beta contained unique molecular identifiers. TCRdb independently ran MiXCR on the PCR reads; one entry per CDR3 protein. There are 400,000 to 500,000 distinct CDR3 sequences in the sample; about 39% occur only once, and around 8% lies in the top ten. Specimen: blood. The receptors shown here come from a girl aged 2-10 years with multiple sclerosis.

The chain uses TRBV7-6 and TRBJ2-5; D not resolved. The closer fit of TRBJ2-7 to the DNA end suggests the J call may be wrong. Germline lookup yields CDR1 SGHVS and CDR2 FNYEAQ. The CDR3 has 13 residues. The CDR3 region has the DNA TGTGCCAGCAGCTTAGAAGAGGATTACGAGCAGTACTTC. Its protein product is CASSLEEDYEQYF.

This clonotype was recorded many times. V gene TRBV28 combines with J gene TRBJ1-5; D is perhaps TRBD1 (6 bases). Trimming took 3 bases from V and 0 from J, leaving 9 bases between them. This CDR3 contains 15 residues. Germline V gene sequence: CDR1 MDHEN, CDR2 SYDVKM. The CDR3 sequence: CASSLGGNSNQPQHF. The CDR3 DNA reads TGTGCCAGCAGTTTGGGGGGCAATAGCAATCAGCCCCAGCATTTT.

The J gene is TRBJ2-3, the V gene TRBV6-2 or TRBV6-3, with 8 bases fitting TRBD1. The V gene end was trimmed by 1 base and the J gene end by 6 bases; junction bases not matched to a gene: 9. The CDR3 sequence is 16 residues long. Germline lookup yields CDR1 MNHEY and CDR2 SVGEGT. This CDR3 reads CASSYYGSGGSDTQYF. CDR3 bases: TGTGCCAGCAGTTACTACGGGTCAGGGGGCAGTGATACGCAGTATTTT.

V usage is TRBV20-1 and J usage is TRBJ1-2; 7 bases are a match to TRBD1. This CDR3 is 14 amino acids long. The germline CDR1 and CDR2 sequences are DFQATT and SNEGSKA (reference sequence). After removal of 0 bases from V and 6 bases from J, the junction contained 7 bases not matched to a gene. DNA for the CDR3: TGCAGTGCTAGAGACCCAGACAGGGCAGATGGCTACACCTTC. Amino acids: CSARDPDRADGYTF.

The chain combines TRBV29-1 with TRBJ2-3, with TRBD2 matching 10 bases. Per germline, CDR1 SQVTM and CDR2 ANQGSEA. J gave up 4 bases and V 4 bases, and 5 bases lay outside the gene matches. The CDR3 spans 14 residues. CDR3 nucleotide sequence: TGCAGCGTTGGGCCTAGCGGGAGCCCAGATACGCAGTATTTT. This sequence encodes CSVGPSGSPDTQYF.

The V call is TRBV11-2, the J call TRBJ2-3; 13 bases agree with TRBD2. V dropped 5 bases and J dropped 3; count of bases not matched to a gene: 11. From germline, CDR1 is SGHAT and CDR2 FQNNGV. The CDR3 consists of 18 residues. The CDR3 DNA reads TGTGCCAGCAGCGACAGACTAGCGGGGGGACCTGTTACAGATACGCAGTATTTT. The encoded protein is CASSDRLAGGPVTDTQYF.